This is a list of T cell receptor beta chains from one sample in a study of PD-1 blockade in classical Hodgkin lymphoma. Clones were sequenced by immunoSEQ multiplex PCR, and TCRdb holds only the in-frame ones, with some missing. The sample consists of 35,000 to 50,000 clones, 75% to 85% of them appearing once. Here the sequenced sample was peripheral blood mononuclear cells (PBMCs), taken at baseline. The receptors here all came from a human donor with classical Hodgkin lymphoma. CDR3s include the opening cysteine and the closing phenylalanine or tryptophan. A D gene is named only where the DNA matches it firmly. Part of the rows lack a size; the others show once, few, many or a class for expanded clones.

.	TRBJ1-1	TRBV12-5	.	CASGPVTGTEAFF	TGTGCTAGTGGTCCCGTAACAGGGACTGAAGCTTTCTTT
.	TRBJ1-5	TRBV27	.	CASSLSGGMGNQPQHF	TGTGCCAGCAGTTTATCGGGAGGCATGGGCAATCAGCCCCAGCATTTT
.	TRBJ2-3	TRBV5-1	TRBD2	CASRVASGVLDTQYF	TGCGCCAGCAGGGTTGCTAGCGGAGTTCTGGATACGCAGTATTTT
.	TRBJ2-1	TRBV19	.	CASKLRPSVSYNEQFF	TGTGCCAGTAAGTTACGGCCTAGCGTTTCCTACAATGAGCAGTTCTTC
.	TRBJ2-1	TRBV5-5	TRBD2	CASSPRLAHTNEQFF	TGTGCCAGCAGCCCAAGACTAGCACATACCAATGAGCAGTTCTTC
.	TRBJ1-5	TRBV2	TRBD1	CASSGTGEDQPQHF	TGTGCCAGCAGTGGGACAGGGGAGGATCAGCCCCAGCATTTT
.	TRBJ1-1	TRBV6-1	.	CASSDQRSTEAFF	TGTGCCAGCAGTGACCAGCGGTCCACTGAAGCTTTCTTT
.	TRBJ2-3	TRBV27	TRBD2	CASSFGGSTDTQYF	TGTGCCAGCAGTTTCGGGGGGTCCACAGATACGCAGTATTTT
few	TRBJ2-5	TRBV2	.	CASKIEGGQETQYF	TGTGCCAGCAAAATAGAGGGCGGCCAAGAGACCCAGTACTTC
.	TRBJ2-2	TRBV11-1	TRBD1	CASSLEGQGTGELFF	TGTGCCAGCAGCTTAGAGGGACAGGGGACCGGGGAGCTGTTTTTT
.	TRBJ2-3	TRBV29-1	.	CSVLLFRGAPDTQYF	TGCAGCGTTCTACTCTTCAGGGGAGCCCCAGATACGCAGTATTTT
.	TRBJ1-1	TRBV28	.	CASGGENTEAFF	TGTGCCAGCGGCGGAGAGAACACTGAAGCTTTCTTT
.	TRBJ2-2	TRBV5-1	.	CASSWTGELFF	TGCGCCAGCAGCTGGACCGGGGAGCTGTTTTTT
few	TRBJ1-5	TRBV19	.	CASSRRDGNQPQHF	TGTGCCAGTAGTCGCCGGGACGGAAATCAGCCCCAGCATTTT
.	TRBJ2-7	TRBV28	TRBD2	CASSSKAGTYEQYF	TGTGCCAGCAGTTCGAAAGCGGGGACCTACGAGCAGTACTTC
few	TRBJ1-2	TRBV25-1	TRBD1	CAVGQGYGYTF	TGTGCCGTCGGACAGGGCTATGGCTACACCTTC
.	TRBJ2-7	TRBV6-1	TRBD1	CASTGTATYEQYF	TGTGCCAGCACCGGGACAGCGACCTACGAGCAGTACTTC
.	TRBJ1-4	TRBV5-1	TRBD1	CASSLTGEEEKLFF	TGCGCCAGCAGCCTAACAGGGGAGGAGGAAAAACTGTTTTTT
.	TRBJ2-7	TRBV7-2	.	CASSLALHYEQYF	TGTGCCAGCAGCTTAGCGTTACATTACGAGCAGTACTTC
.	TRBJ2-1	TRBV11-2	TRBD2	CASSRSRGEGHNEQFF	TGTGCCAGCAGCCGTTCTCGAGGGGAGGGACACAATGAGCAGTTCTTC
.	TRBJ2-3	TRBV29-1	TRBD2	CSVVGLAARGDTQYF	TGCAGCGTTGTGGGACTAGCCGCCCGGGGAGATACGCAGTATTTT
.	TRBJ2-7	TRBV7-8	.	CASSLGFSYEQYF	TGTGCCAGCAGCTTAGGGTTTTCCTACGAGCAGTACTTC
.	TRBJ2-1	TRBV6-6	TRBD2	CASSYWPSGFDEQFF	TGTGCCAGCAGTTACTGGCCTAGCGGTTTCGATGAGCAGTTCTTC
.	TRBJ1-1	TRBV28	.	CASSLRLITEAFF	TGTGCCAGCAGTTTAAGGCTAATTACTGAAGCTTTCTTT
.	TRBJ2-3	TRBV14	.	CASSLTPTDTQYF	TGTGCCAGCAGCCTGACTCCTACAGATACGCAGTATTTT
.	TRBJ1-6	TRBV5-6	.	CASSFWGYDSPLHF	TGTGCCAGCAGCTTCTGGGGATACGATTCACCCCTCCACTTT
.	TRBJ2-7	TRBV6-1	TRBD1	CASSASGGTGVGYEQYF	TGTGCCAGCAGTGCATCTGGTGGGACAGGGGTAGGTTACGAGCAGTACTTC
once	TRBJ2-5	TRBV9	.	CASSVGQGLFQETQYF	TGTGCCAGCAGCGTCGGGCAGGGGCTCTTCCAAGAGACCCAGTACTTC
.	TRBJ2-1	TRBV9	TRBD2	CASSVGTSGSGDEQFF	TGTGCCAGCAGCGTAGGGACTAGCGGGAGTGGGGATGAGCAGTTCTTC
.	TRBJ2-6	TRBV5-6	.	CASSPPYGPGANVLTF	TGTGCCAGCAGCCCCCCGTACGGACCTGGGGCCAACGTCCTGACTTTC
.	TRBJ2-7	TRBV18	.	CASSTSGLTAEQYF	TGTGCCAGCTCAACGTCGGGCCTAACCGCGGAGCAGTACTTC
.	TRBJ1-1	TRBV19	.	CASRFGGTEAFF	TGTGCCAGTCGATTCGGGGGAACTGAAGCTTTCTTT
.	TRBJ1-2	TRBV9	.	CASSVGSAGNYGYTF	TGTGCCAGCAGCGTAGGTTCGGCGGGTAACTATGGCTACACCTTC